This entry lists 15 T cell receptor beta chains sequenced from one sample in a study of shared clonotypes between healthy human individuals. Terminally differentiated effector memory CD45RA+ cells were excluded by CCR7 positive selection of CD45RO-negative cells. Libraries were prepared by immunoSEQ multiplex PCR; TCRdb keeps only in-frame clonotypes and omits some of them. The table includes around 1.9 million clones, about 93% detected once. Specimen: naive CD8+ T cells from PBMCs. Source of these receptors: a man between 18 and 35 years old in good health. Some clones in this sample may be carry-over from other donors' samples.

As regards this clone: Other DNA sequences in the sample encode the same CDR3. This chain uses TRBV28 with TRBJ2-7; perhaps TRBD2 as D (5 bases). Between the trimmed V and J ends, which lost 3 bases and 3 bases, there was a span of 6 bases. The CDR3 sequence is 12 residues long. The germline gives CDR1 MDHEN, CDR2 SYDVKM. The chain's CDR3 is CASSFAGYEQYF. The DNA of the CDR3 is TGTGCCAGCAGTTTCGCGGGCTACGAGCAGTACTTC.

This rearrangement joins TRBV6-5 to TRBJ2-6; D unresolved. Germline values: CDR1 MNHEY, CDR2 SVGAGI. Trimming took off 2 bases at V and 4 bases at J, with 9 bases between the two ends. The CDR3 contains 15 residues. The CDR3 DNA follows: TGTGCCAGCAGTTACGGGCTGGCCGGGGCCAACGTCCTGACTTTC. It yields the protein CASSYGLAGANVLTF.

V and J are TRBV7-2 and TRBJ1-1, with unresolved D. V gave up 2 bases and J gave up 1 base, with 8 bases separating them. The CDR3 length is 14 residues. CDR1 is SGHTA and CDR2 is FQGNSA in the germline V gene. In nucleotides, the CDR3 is TGTGCCAGCAGCTTACTCTTGCCGAACACTGAAGCTTTCTTT. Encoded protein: CASSLLLPNTEAFF. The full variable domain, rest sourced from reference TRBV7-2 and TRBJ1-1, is GAGVSQSPSNKVTEKGKDVELRCDPISGHTALYWYRQSLGQGLEFLIYFQGNSAPDKSGLPSDRFSAERTGGSVSTLTIQRTQQEDSAVYLCASSLLLPNTEAFFGQGTRLTVV.

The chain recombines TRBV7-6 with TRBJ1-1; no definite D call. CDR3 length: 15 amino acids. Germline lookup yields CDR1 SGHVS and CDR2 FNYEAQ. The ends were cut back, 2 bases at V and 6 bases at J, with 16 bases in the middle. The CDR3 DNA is TGTGCCAGCAGCTTAATATATGATCAGAGCTCTGAAGCTTTCTTT. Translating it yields CASSLIYDQSSEAFF.

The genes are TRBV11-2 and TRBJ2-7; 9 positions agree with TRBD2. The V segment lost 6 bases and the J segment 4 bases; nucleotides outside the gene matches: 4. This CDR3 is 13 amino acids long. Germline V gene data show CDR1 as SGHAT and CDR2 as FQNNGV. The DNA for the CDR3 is TGTGCCAGCAGGCGGGAGGGCCGGTACGAGCAGTACTTC. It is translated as CASRREGRYEQYF.

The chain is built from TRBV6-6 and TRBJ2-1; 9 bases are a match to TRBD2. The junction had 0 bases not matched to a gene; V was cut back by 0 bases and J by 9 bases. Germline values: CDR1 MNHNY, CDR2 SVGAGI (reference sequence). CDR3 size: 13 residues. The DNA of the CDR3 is TGTGCCAGCAGTTACTCGACTAGCGGTGAGCAGTTCTTC. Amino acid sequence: CASSYSTSGEQFF.

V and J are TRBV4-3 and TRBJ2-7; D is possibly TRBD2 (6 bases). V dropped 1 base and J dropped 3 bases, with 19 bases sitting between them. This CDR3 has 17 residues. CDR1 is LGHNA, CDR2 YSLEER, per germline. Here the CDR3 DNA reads TGCGCCAGCAGCCAAGTGCTGGAGGGGCTAGCGAGCTACGAGCAGTACTTC. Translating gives CASSQVLEGLASYEQYF.

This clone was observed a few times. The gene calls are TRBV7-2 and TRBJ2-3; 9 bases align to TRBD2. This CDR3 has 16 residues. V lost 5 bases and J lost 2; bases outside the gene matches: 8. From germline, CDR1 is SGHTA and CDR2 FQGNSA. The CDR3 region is CASSPGLAEHTDTQYF. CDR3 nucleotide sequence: TGTGCCAGCAGCCCGGGACTAGCTGAACACACAGATACGCAGTATTTT.

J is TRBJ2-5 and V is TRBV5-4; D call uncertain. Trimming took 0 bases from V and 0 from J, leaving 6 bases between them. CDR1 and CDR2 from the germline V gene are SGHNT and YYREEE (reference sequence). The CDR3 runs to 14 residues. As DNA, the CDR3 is TGTGCCAGCAGCTTGGATTACAACCAAGAGACCCAGTACTTC. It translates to CASSLDYNQETQYF.

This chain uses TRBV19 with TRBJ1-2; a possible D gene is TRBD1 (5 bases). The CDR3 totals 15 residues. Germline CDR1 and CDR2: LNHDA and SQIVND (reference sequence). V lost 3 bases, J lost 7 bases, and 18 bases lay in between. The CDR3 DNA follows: TGTGCCAGTAGTATGACCCCCGGGACTCATGGTGGCTACACCTTC. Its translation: CASSMTPGTHGGYTF. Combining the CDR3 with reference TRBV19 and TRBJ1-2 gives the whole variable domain DGGITQSPKYLFRKEGQNVTLSCEQNLNHDAMYWYRQDPGQGLRLIYYSQIVNDFQKGDIAEGYSVSREKKESFPLTVTSAQKNPTAFYLCASSMTPGTHGGYTFGSGTRLTVV.

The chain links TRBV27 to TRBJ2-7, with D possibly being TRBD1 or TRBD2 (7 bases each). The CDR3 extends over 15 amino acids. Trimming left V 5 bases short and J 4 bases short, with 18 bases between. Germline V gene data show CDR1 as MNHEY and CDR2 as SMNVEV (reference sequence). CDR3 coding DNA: TGTGCCAGCAGTCTCAGGGGGGGGACCCCTTACGAGCAGTACTTC. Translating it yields CASSLRGGTPYEQYF.

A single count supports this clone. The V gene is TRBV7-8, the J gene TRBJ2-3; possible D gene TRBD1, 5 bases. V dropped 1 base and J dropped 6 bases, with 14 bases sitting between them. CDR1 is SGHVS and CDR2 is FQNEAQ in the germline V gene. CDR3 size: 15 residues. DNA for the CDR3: TGTGCCAGCAGCTTAGTTAATCAGGGTCGGGATACGCAGTATTTT. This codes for CASSLVNQGRDTQYF. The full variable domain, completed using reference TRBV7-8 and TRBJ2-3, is GAGVSQSPRYKVAKRGQDVALRCDPISGHVSLFWYQQALGQGPEFLTYFQNEAQLDKSGLPSDRFFAERPEGSVSTLKIQRTQQEDSAVYLCASSLVNQGRDTQYFGPGTRLTVL.

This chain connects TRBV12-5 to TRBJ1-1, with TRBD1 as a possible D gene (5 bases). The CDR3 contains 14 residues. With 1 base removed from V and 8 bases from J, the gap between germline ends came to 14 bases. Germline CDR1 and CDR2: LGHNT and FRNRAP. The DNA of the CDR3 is TGTGCTAGTGGTTTGGATGGTAGGTGGGGCGAAGCTTTCTTT. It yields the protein CASGLDGRWGEAFF.

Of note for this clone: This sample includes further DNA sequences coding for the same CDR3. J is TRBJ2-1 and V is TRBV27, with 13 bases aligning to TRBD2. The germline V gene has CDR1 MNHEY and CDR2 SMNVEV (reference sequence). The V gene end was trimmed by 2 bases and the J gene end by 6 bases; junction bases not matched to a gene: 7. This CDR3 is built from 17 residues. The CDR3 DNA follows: TGTGCCAGCAGTTTACTACTAGCGGGAGGGCCGGGCAATGAGCAGTTCTTC. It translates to CASSLLLAGGPGNEQFF.

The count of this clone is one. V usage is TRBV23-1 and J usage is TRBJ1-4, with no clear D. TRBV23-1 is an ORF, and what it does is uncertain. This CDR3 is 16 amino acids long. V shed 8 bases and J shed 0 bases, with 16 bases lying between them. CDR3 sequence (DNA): TGCGCCAGCCCGGAGGCGGTTAATGCAACTAATGAAAAACTGTTTTTT. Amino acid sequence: CASPEAVNATNEKLFF.